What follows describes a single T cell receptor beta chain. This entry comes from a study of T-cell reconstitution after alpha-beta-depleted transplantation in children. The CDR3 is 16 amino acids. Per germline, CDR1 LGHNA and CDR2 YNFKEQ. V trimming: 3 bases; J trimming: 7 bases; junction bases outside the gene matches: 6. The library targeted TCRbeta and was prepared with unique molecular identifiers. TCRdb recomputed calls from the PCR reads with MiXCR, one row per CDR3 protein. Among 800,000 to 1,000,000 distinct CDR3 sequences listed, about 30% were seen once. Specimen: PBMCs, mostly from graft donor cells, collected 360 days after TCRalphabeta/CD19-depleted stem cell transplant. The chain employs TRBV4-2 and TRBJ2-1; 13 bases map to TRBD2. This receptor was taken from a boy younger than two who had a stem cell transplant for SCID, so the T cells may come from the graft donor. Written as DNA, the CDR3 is TGTGCCAGCAGCCACCAACTAGCGGGGGGGCCGAATGAGCAGTTCTTC. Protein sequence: CASSHQLAGGPNEQFF.